This TCR beta chain was sequenced for a study of T cell repertoires in breast cancer. Study background: Controls were nine healthy donors. About 9.3 reads per input cell, roughly 520,000 sequences per sample, on average.

Blocking oligonucleotides added to a second nested PCR suppressed unpaired genes. TCRdb called the emulsion pairing reads again in MiXCR, with one record for every CDR3 protein. This table has approximately 40,000 distinct CDR3 sequences, 45% appearing once. The J segment lost 3 bases and the V segment lost 5 bases, leaving 8 bases of the junction unmatched. Per the germline V gene, CDR1 is SEHNR and CDR2 is FQNEAQ (reference sequence). The CDR3 is made up of 15 amino acids. Study-wide points: Shared TCRs favored TRBV7, possibly from tumor recognition or primer mispriming. Shared TCRs had various nucleotide encodings, suggesting antigen-based selection and expansion.

An expanded emulsion RT-PCR with primers for all TCR V genes paired CD8+ T cell chains. Comments on this clonotype: The antigen remains undetermined.

V gene TRBV7-9 combines with J gene TRBJ1-1, with 8 nucleotides matching TRBD1. Specimen: CD8+ T cells. The clonotype was recovered from a pool of human donors with breast cancer or a healthy control (not recorded which). The CDR3 protein is CASSAGQDLYTEAFF. CDR3 sequence (DNA): TGTGCCAGCAGCGCGGGACAGGATTTATACACTGAAGCTTTCTTT.